This is a list of T cell receptor beta chains from one sample in a study of Ad26.COV2.S vaccination and SARS-CoV-2 variants. The method was immunoSEQ multiplex PCR; TCRdb's version includes in-frame clones alone and lacks a portion of them. The table includes roughly 350,000 clones, around 89% detected once. This specimen was peripheral blood, taken in a trial of Ad26.COV2.S vaccine versus placebo. The receptor set was obtained from a person between 18 and 60 years old who received the Ad26.COV2.S COVID-19 vaccine or a placebo. The CDR3 runs from the conserved cysteine through the conserved F or W. D genes are given only for firm matches.

v_call: TRBV7-6
d_call: TRBD1
j_call: TRBJ2-7
cdr3_aa: CASSPRTGPGYEQYF
cdr3_nt: TGTGCCAGCAGCCCCCGGACAGGGCCTGGGTACGAGCAGTACTTC

v_call: TRBV9
d_call: TRBD2
j_call: TRBJ2-1
cdr3_aa: CASSGYTSGGTNEQFF
cdr3_nt: TGTGCCAGCAGCGGGTATACTAGCGGGGGGACGAATGAGCAGTTCTTC

v_call: TRBV7-9
d_call: TRBD2
j_call: TRBJ2-5
cdr3_aa: CASSLGTSLGETQYF
cdr3_nt: TGTGCCAGCAGCCTAGGGACTAGTCTGGGAGAGACCCAGTACTTC

v_call: TRBV29-1
d_call: .
j_call: TRBJ2-1
cdr3_aa: CSVGGNEQFF
cdr3_nt: TGCAGCGTTGGGGGAAATGAGCAGTTCTTC

v_call: TRBV5-4
d_call: TRBD2
j_call: TRBJ2-3
cdr3_aa: CASRSGGGSDTQYF
cdr3_nt: TGTGCCAGCCGCTCCGGGGGGGGATCAGATACGCAGTATTTT

v_call: TRBV30
d_call: .
j_call: TRBJ2-5
cdr3_aa: CAWSYRNQETQYF
cdr3_nt: TGTGCCTGGAGTTACCGGAACCAAGAGACCCAGTACTTC

v_call: TRBV19
d_call: TRBD2
j_call: TRBJ2-3
cdr3_aa: CASTDREGGRLDTQYF
cdr3_nt: TGTGCCAGTACCGATCGGGAGGGGGGCCGTTTAGATACGCAGTATTTT

v_call: TRBV7-9
d_call: TRBD1
j_call: TRBJ1-6
cdr3_aa: CASSEGTGGAGPLHF
cdr3_nt: TGTGCCAGCAGCGAAGGGACAGGGGGCGCAGGACCCCTCCACTTT

v_call: TRBV7-2
d_call: TRBD1
j_call: TRBJ1-1
cdr3_aa: CASSWNLGQAIEAFF
cdr3_nt: TGTGCCAGCAGCTGGAACCTGGGACAGGCCATAGAAGCTTTCTTT

v_call: TRBV10-1
d_call: .
j_call: TRBJ2-1
cdr3_aa: CASSGGLEGPYNEQFF
cdr3_nt: TGCGCCAGCAGTGGGGGCCTGGAGGGACCCTACAATGAGCAGTTCTTC

v_call: TRBV7-2
d_call: TRBD2
j_call: TRBJ2-2
cdr3_aa: CASSSRTSGASGELFF
cdr3_nt: TGTGCCAGCAGCTCCCGGACTAGCGGGGCCTCCGGGGAGCTGTTTTTT

v_call: TRBV5-6
d_call: .
j_call: TRBJ1-1
cdr3_aa: CASSLGGGSAFF
cdr3_nt: TGTGCCAGCAGCTTGGGAGGAGGGTCAGCTTTCTTT

v_call: TRBV19
d_call: TRBD1
j_call: TRBJ2-2
cdr3_aa: CASSIGTGDPGELFF
cdr3_nt: TGTGCCAGTAGTATTGGGACAGGGGATCCCGGGGAGCTGTTTTTT

v_call: TRBV4-3
d_call: .
j_call: TRBJ2-7
cdr3_aa: CASSQVLAGPYEQYF
cdr3_nt: TGCGCCAGCAGCCAAGTTTTGGCGGGGCCCTACGAGCAGTACTTC

v_call: TRBV7-9
d_call: .
j_call: TRBJ1-2
cdr3_aa: CASSLLGGSGYTF
cdr3_nt: TGTGCCAGCAGCTTACTCGGAGGGTCCGGCTACACCTTC

v_call: TRBV19
d_call: TRBD1
j_call: TRBJ2-7
cdr3_aa: CASSKLPGQGTYEQYF
cdr3_nt: TGTGCCAGTAGTAAACTACCGGGACAGGGGACCTACGAGCAGTACTTC

v_call: TRBV5-1
d_call: .
j_call: TRBJ2-1
cdr3_aa: CASSLTVSEQFF
cdr3_nt: TGCGCCAGCAGCTTGACAGTTTCTGAGCAGTTCTTC